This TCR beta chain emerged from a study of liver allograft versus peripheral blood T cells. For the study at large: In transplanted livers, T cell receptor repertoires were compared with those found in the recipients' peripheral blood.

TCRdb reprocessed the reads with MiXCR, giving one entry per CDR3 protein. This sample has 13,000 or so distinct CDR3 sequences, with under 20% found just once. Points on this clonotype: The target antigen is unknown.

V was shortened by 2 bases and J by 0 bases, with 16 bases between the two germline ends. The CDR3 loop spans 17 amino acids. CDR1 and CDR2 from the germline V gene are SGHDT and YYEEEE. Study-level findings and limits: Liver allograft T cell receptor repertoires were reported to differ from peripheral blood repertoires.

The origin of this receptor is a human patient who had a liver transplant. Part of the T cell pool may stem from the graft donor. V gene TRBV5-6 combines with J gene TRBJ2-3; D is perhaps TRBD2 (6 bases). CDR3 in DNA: TGTGCCAGCAGCTTTTCTGTAGCGGTTGCTAGCACAGATACGCAGTATTTT. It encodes CASSFSVAVASTDTQYF.